These 21 T cell receptor beta chains were all obtained from the same sample, sequenced in a study of blood T cell repertoires in COVID-19. TCRdb's copy holds only in-frame clones and misses some; the assay was immunoSEQ multiplex PCR. The top ten hold 35% to 45% of the sample, which has more than 65,000 clones, about 80% seen once. Sequencing used peripheral blood. These TCRs come from a woman in her 70s with acute or convalescent COVID-19.

The chain links TRBV3-1 (or the pseudogene TRBV3-2) to TRBJ2-7; D may be TRBD2 (5 bases). This CDR3 has 12 residues. The germline V and J ends were trimmed by 1 base and 9 bases, with 10 bases remaining between them. Per germline, CDR1 LGHDT and CDR2 YNNKEL (reference sequence). For the CDR3, the DNA is TGTGCCAGCAGCCAAGGAGGGCCGGGGCAGTACTTC. Translation: CASSQGGPGQYF.

CDR3 amino acids: CASSPRYPLGQAYGYTF. CDR3 coding DNA: TGTGCCAGCTCTCCCCGATACCCATTAGGACAGGCCTACGGCTACACCTTC. The chain carries TRBV18 and TRBJ1-2, with 7 bases that match TRBD1. Trimming cost V 6 bases and J 8 bases; bases outside gene matches: 21. CDR1 is KGHSH and CDR2 is LQKENI in the germline V gene. The CDR3 length is 17 residues.

The J gene is TRBJ1-1, the V gene TRBV12-3 or TRBV12-4; no clear D gene. The CDR3 consists of 12 residues. Trimming pared 3 bases from V and 7 bases from J, leaving 9 bases between. Here the CDR3 DNA reads TGTGCCAGCAGTTTCGGACGGGGTGAAGCTTTCTTT. This translates into CASSFGRGEAFF.

This clone was seen a handful of times. This CDR3 is also generated by other DNA sequences in the sample. This chain links TRBV11-2 with TRBJ1-1; D may be TRBD1 (5 bases). CDR1 is SGHAT and CDR2 is FQNNGV in the germline V gene. There are 14 residues in the CDR3. The V and J ends lost 2 bases and 0 bases respectively, with 7 bases between them. CDR3 protein: CASSLPGLNTEAFF. CDR3 sequence (DNA): TGTGCCAGCAGCTTACCAGGGTTGAACACTGAAGCTTTCTTT.

J is TRBJ2-5 and V is TRBV5-4; 7 bases match TRBD2. With 2 bases clipped from V and 3 bases from J, the junction kept 4 bases outside the gene matches. This CDR3 has 14 amino acids. The germline V gene encodes CDR1 SGHNT and CDR2 YYREEE (reference sequence). The CDR3 DNA reads TGTGCCAGCAGCTTCGGACTAGTTGAAGAGACCCAGTACTTC. This codes for CASSFGLVEETQYF. Drawing the rest from reference TRBV5-4 and TRBJ2-5, the complete variable domain is ETGVTQSPTHLIKTRGQQVTLRCSSQSGHNTVSWYQQALGQGPQFIFQYYREEENGRGNFPPRFSGLQFPNYSSELNVNALELDDSALYLCASSFGLVEETQYFGPGTRLLVL.

The V and J genes are TRBV6-6 and TRBJ2-7, with 7 nucleotides matching TRBD2. The J segment lost 0 bases and the V segment lost 2 bases, leaving 7 bases of the junction unmatched. In germline, CDR1 is MNHNY, CDR2 SVGAGI (reference sequence). The CDR3 is made up of 16 amino acids. CDR3 sequence: CASSYPFSGSSYEQYF. CDR3 nucleotide sequence: TGTGCCAGCAGTTACCCTTTTAGCGGGTCCTCCTACGAGCAGTACTTC.

The chain is built from TRBV6-5 and TRBJ1-5; D gene ambiguous. Germline V gives CDR1 MNHEY, CDR2 SVGAGI. The CDR3 runs 16 residues. Trimming took 0 bases from V and 3 from J, leaving 12 bases between them. The CDR3 region has the DNA TGTGCCAGCAGTTACTCGAGGGCGGAATACAATCAGCCCCAGCATTTT. Translated, it gives CASSYSRAEYNQPQHF.

The chain is built from TRBV30 and TRBJ2-3; TRBD2 aligns across 10 bases. J lost 6 bases, V lost 3 bases, and 9 bases had no gene match. Germline V lookup: CDR1 GTSNPN, CDR2 SVGIG (reference sequence). This CDR3 has 15 amino acids. The CDR3, as DNA: TGTGCCTGGAGGAAGAGCGGGAGGGCGATTGATACGCAGTATTTT. Its protein product is CAWRKSGRAIDTQYF.

This clone was seen only a few times. The chain links TRBV18 to TRBJ1-1; D unclear. Germline lookup yields CDR1 KGHSH and CDR2 LQKENI. The CDR3 extends over 16 amino acids. V was shortened by 1 base and J by 1 base, with 13 bases between the two germline ends. This CDR3 reads CASSPQGGLKNTEAFF. CDR3 nucleotides: TGTGCCAGCTCACCACAGGGAGGTTTGAAGAACACTGAAGCTTTCTTT.

This sequence joins TRBV7-2 and TRBJ2-1; 12 bases map to TRBD2. The CDR3 has 19 amino acids. J lost 1 base, V lost 1 base, and 8 bases had no gene match. The germline V gene has CDR1 SGHTA and CDR2 FQGNSA. CDR3 region: CASSLVASGGARSYNEQFF. The CDR3 region has the DNA TGTGCCAGCAGCTTAGTGGCTAGCGGGGGGGCCAGGTCCTACAATGAGCAGTTCTTC.

The chain links TRBV6-5 to TRBJ1-1, with D perhaps TRBD1 (6 bases). The CDR3 extends over 12 amino acids. With 0 bases removed from V and 11 bases from J, the gap between germline ends came to 10 bases. Germline V gives CDR1 MNHEY, CDR2 SVGAGI. The CDR3 nucleotides read TGTGCCAGCAGTTACTCGGCAGGGGTGGCTTTCTTT. The encoded protein is CASSYSAGVAFF.

V gene TRBV2 combines with J gene TRBJ2-5; D is ambiguous. The ends were cut back, 1 base at V and 3 bases at J, with 6 bases in the middle. This CDR3 is 13 amino acids long. Germline CDR1 is SNHLY and CDR2 is FYNNEI. CDR3 bases: TGTGCCAGCAGTGAAGGGCCTGAAGAGACCCAGTACTTC. It translates to CASSEGPEETQYF. The full variable domain, with the rest looked up from reference TRBV2 and TRBJ2-5, is EPEVTQTPSHQVTQMGQEVILRCVPISNHLYFYWYRQILGQKVEFLVSFYNNEISEKSEIFDDQFSVERPDGSNFTLKIRSTKLEDSAMYFCASSEGPEETQYFGPGTRLLVL.

The chain recombines TRBV6-4 with TRBJ2-1; tentative D call: TRBD1 (6 bases). Germline V CDR1 and CDR2: MRHNA, SNTAGT. V dropped 3 bases and J dropped 4 bases, with 13 bases sitting between them. CDR3 length: 15 amino acids. The CDR3 loop reads CASSEDGTPYNEQFF. CDR3 bases: TGTGCCAGCAGTGAGGATGGGACACCGTACAATGAGCAGTTCTTC.

This clone was seen a handful of times. V gene TRBV18 combines with J gene TRBJ2-7; no reliable D call. The CDR3 is 13 residues long. Deletions cut 6 bases from V and 0 bases from J, with 9 bases between. Germline lookup yields CDR1 KGHSH and CDR2 LQKENI. The CDR3 region is CASSPYSSYEQYF. CDR3 in DNA: TGTGCCAGCTCCCCTTACAGCTCCTACGAGCAGTACTTC.

This chain joins TRBV9 and TRBJ1-2, with D perhaps matching TRBD1 (6 bases). This CDR3 region has 14 residues. Germline CDR1 SGDLS, CDR2 YYNGEE. V lost 3 bases to trimming and J lost 4 bases, with 13 bases between them. The CDR3 region has the DNA TGTGCCAGCAGCGGCCGGGACAAGATCTATGGCTACACCTTC. This translates into CASSGRDKIYGYTF.

DNA for the CDR3: TGCAGTGCTAGTCTTAGTGTGGTTGGCTACGAGCAGTACTTC. Translation: CSASLSVVGYEQYF. The rearrangement links TRBV20-1 to TRBJ2-7; no firm D call. This CDR3 comprises 14 residues. Trimming cost V 3 bases and J 3 bases, with 15 bases left between them. CDR1 DFQATT and CDR2 SNEGSKA come from the germline V gene (reference sequence).

The chain is built from TRBV13 and TRBJ1-3; perhaps TRBD1 as D (5 bases). V lost 11 bases to trimming and J lost 0 bases, with 17 bases between them. The CDR3 totals 15 residues. Germline CDR1 is PRHDT and CDR2 is FYEKMQ (reference sequence). The CDR3 sequence: CASYRSQSSGNTIYF. The CDR3 DNA is TGTGCCTCATACAGGAGCCAGAGCTCTGGAAACACCATATATTTT. The full variable domain, its missing parts supplied by reference TRBV13 and TRBJ1-3, is AAGVIQSPRHLIKEKRETATLKCYPIPRHDTVYWYQQGPGQDPQFLISFYEKMQSDKGSIPDRFSAQQFSDYHSELNMSSLELGDSALYFCASYRSQSSGNTIYFGEGSWLTVV.

This clone was recorded only once. The gene calls are TRBV5-1 and TRBJ2-1; 11 nucleotides align to TRBD2. Germline V CDR1 and CDR2: SGHRS, YFSETQ. V was clipped by 4 bases and J by 5 bases; unmatched bases: 8. The CDR3 loop spans 16 amino acids. This CDR3 reads CASSRLLAGGHNEQFF. CDR3 coding DNA: TGCGCCAGCAGCCGACTCCTAGCGGGGGGACACAATGAGCAGTTCTTC.

The chain couples TRBV5-1 to TRBJ1-1, with TRBD1 matching over 10 bases. V was pared by 4 bases and J by 8 bases, with 5 bases of the junction left unmatched. Germline V gene lookup returns CDR1 SGHRS and CDR2 YFSETQ. This CDR3 spans 13 amino acids. CDR3 nucleotide sequence: TGCGCCAGCAGCATCGGGACAGGGGAAGAAGCTTTCTTT. Residues: CASSIGTGEEAFF.

In this sample, this clone turned up once. The chain recombines TRBV7-2 with TRBJ2-7; TRBD1 might be the D (7 bases). There are 16 residues in the CDR3. The V and J ends lost 6 bases and 6 bases respectively, with 24 bases between them. CDR1 is SGHTA and CDR2 is FQGNSA in the germline V gene. The CDR3 loop is CASRYDARQGGGEQYF. As DNA, the CDR3 is TGTGCCAGCAGATATGACGCCCGACAGGGAGGAGGCGAGCAGTACTTC.

This sequence joins TRBV7-9 and TRBJ1-2; TRBD1 might be the D (6 bases). Trimming stripped 7 bases from V and 4 bases from J, with 22 bases between. The CDR3 has 16 residues. Germline V gene lookup returns CDR1 SEHNR and CDR2 FQNEAQ (reference sequence). CDR3 region: CASNRDTHSGAYGYTF. For the CDR3, the DNA is TGTGCCAGCAATCGGGACACCCACAGTGGGGCCTATGGCTACACCTTC.